What follows are 11 T cell receptor beta chains derived from one specimen sequenced in a study of T cells in Graves' hyperthyroidism and ophthalmopathy. Template material for amplifying TCR beta CDR3 regions consisted of RNA transcripts. First-round RT-PCR targeting the TCR CDR3 was performed with the HTBI primer set. TCRdb called the multiplex PCR reads again in MiXCR, with one record for every CDR3 protein. The repertoire holds about 320,000 distinct CDR3 sequences, with 16% as singletons. Source material: blood. These receptors originate from a man aged 25 to 40 with Graves' hyperthyroidism.

In its sample, this clonotype was seen a few times. The chain links TRBV19 to TRBJ1-1, with D perhaps TRBD1 (6 bases). The length of the CDR3 is 13 residues. Germline CDR1 LNHDA, CDR2 SQIVND (reference sequence). The V and J ends lost 9 bases and 8 bases respectively, with 19 bases between them. The CDR3 is CASIIPGAREAFF. Here the CDR3 DNA reads TGTGCCAGCATCATTCCAGGGGCGAGAGAAGCTTTCTTT. Filled out from reference TRBV19 and TRBJ1-1, the complete variable domain reads DGGITQSPKYLFRKEGQNVTLSCEQNLNHDAMYWYRQDPGQGLRLIYYSQIVNDFQKGDIAEGYSVSREKKESFPLTVTSAQKNPTAFYLCASIIPGAREAFFGQGTRLTVV.

About this clonotype itself: Sequence at one end of the junction differs from germline and may be a read error. V gene TRBV24-1 combines with J gene TRBJ2-1; 8 bases map to TRBD2. The CDR3 sequence is 14 residues long. CDR1 KGHDR and CDR2 SFDVKD come from the germline V gene. CDR3 DNA: TGTGCCACCGCCAGCGGGAGCTCCTACAATAAGCAGTTCTTC. Encoded protein: CATASGSSYNKQFF.

This clonotype was observed at least ten times. The J gene is TRBJ1-5, the V gene TRBV20-1, with D hard to call. The CDR3 covers 15 residues. V was clipped by 4 bases and J by 2 bases, with 15 bases between them. CDR1 and CDR2 from the germline V gene are DFQATT and SNEGSKA (reference sequence). The CDR3 nucleotides read TGCAGTGCTAAGGGAGGTGCGGAGGGCAATCAGCCCCAGCATTTT. It encodes CSAKGGAEGNQPQHF.

This clonotype was seen more than once but under ten times. The chain couples TRBV7-2 to TRBJ1-3, with D uncertain. V was clipped by 3 bases and J by 4 bases, with 7 bases between them. CDR3 length: 13 amino acids. Germline values: CDR1 SGHTA, CDR2 FQGNSA. The CDR3 nucleotides read TGTGCCAGCAGCTTTTACTCCGGAAACACCATATATTTT. The encoded protein is CASSFYSGNTIYF.

V gene TRBV27 combines with J gene TRBJ2-7; 12 bases map to TRBD2. The CDR3 spans 16 residues. Germline V gene sequence: CDR1 MNHEY, CDR2 SMNVEV (reference sequence). The trim removed 2 bases at V and 2 bases at J, leaving 4 bases unmatched. For the CDR3, the DNA is TGTGCCAGCAGTTTACCCCGACTAGCGGGAGCCTACGAGCAGTACTTC. Translating gives CASSLPRLAGAYEQYF.

This clonotype was seen more than once but under ten times. CDR3 sequence (DNA): TGCAGTGCCCACGCGGGGGGGTCTGATGAAAAACTGTTTTTT. It codes for CSAHAGGSDEKLFF. This chain uses TRBV20-1 with TRBJ1-4, with D maybe TRBD1 (5 bases). Trimming removed 6 bases from V and 6 bases from J, with 17 bases in between. CDR1 is DFQATT, CDR2 SNEGSKA, per germline (reference sequence). The CDR3 sequence is 14 residues long.

The chain combines TRBV4-1 with TRBJ2-1; 15 bases fit TRBD2. V dropped 5 bases and J dropped 6; count of bases not matched to a gene: 11. CDR3 size: 18 residues. Germline CDR1 is MGHRA and CDR2 is YSYEKL. CDR3 residues: CASSAPTGTSGRRNEQFF. CDR3 coding DNA: TGCGCCAGCAGCGCCCCAACCGGGACTAGCGGGAGGCGCAATGAGCAGTTCTTC.

This clonotype was counted many times. This chain joins TRBV28 and TRBJ1-2; 10 nucleotides match TRBD1. Germline V CDR1 and CDR2: MDHEN, SYDVKM. J was trimmed by 8 bases and V by 3 bases; bases with no gene match: 6. The CDR3 runs 14 residues. The CDR3 sequence is CASSLGQGSDGYTF. The CDR3 DNA is TGTGCCAGCAGTTTGGGACAGGGGTCAGACGGCTACACCTTC.

The chain combines TRBV2 with TRBJ2-7; TRBD2 might be the D (6 bases). Trimming left V 8 bases short and J 3 bases short, with 26 bases between. CDR1 SNHLY and CDR2 FYNNEI come from the germline V gene. The CDR3 spans 17 residues. CDR3 region: CASGGLGLNHGNYEQYF. In nucleotides, the CDR3 is TGTGCCAGCGGGGGACTGGGATTGAATCATGGGAACTACGAGCAGTACTTC.

Many counts were recorded for this clonotype. The rearrangement links TRBV7-8 to TRBJ1-6; 10 bases map to TRBD1. The CDR3 covers 20 residues. Germline CDR1 SGHVS, CDR2 FQNEAQ. With V trimmed by 2 bases and J by 1 base, 11 bases remained unmatched. The CDR3 coding sequence is TGTGCCAGCAGCTTATTCCGGGTTAGGACAGGGGGTTCCTATAATTCACCCCTCCACTTT. It translates to CASSLFRVRTGGSYNSPLHF.

This clonotype was seen more than once but under ten times. The gene calls are TRBV19 and TRBJ1-1; TRBD1 aligns across 7 bases. J was trimmed by 7 bases and V by 3 bases; bases with no gene match: 5. Germline CDR1 is LNHDA and CDR2 is SQIVND (reference sequence). The CDR3 covers 13 residues. The CDR3 loop is CASSITGTVEAFF. Here the CDR3 DNA reads TGTGCCAGTAGTATCACGGGGACAGTTGAAGCTTTCTTT.